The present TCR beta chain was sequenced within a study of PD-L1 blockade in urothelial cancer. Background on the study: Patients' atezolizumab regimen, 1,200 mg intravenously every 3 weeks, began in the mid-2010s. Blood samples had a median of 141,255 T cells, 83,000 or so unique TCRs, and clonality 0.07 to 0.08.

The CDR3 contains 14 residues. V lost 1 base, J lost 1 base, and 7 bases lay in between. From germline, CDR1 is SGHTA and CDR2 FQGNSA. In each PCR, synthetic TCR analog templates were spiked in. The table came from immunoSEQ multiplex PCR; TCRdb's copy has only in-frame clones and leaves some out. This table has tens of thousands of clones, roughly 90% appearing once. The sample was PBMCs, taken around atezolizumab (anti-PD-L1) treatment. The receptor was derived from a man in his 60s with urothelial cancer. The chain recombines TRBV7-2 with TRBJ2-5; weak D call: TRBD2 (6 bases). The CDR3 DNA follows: TGTGCCAGCAGCTTAGTGGGGGGCCAAGAGACCCAGTACTTC. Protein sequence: CASSLVGGQETQYF.